This T cell receptor beta chain was identified in a study of cytomegalovirus exposure and HLA in healthy donors. General study points: A later analysis appeared to link common viral pathogens to several of the most significant clusters.

Primers: 60 Vbeta forward and 13 Jbeta reverse. TCRdb's table, derived via immunoSEQ multiplex PCR, lists solely in-frame clones and lacks some. Of some 89,000 clones listed, around 85% are singletons. A remark on this clone: Its antigen remains unidentified.

CDR1 and CDR2 (germline): GTSNPN, SVGIG (reference sequence). The CDR3 is 15 amino acids. V lost 5 bases, J lost 5 bases, and 7 bases stayed unmatched. The rearrangement uses TRBV30 and TRBJ2-2, with 11 nucleotides matching TRBD2. The receptor comes from a middle-aged man in good health and CMV-seropositive. Sequencing was done on a sample of PBMCs. CDR3 loop: CAWAGLAVGTGELFF. The CDR3 DNA follows: TGTGCCTGGGCGGGACTAGCGGTAGGGACCGGGGAGCTGTTTTTT. Supplemented by reference TRBV30 and TRBJ2-2, the full variable domain reads SQTIHQWPATLVQPVGSPLSLECTVEGTSNPNLYWYRQAAGRGLQLLFYSVGIGQISSEVPQNLSASRPQDRQFILSSKKLLLSDSGFYLCAWAGLAVGTGELFFGEGSRLTVL.